The 27 T cell receptor beta chains given below trace back to one sample, sequenced in a study of technical replicates of blood from several donors. The data were produced by immunoSEQ multiplex PCR, yet TCRdb's version contains in-frame clones alone and is incomplete. Here the sample spans around 60,000 clones, approximately 92% being singletons. The sample taken for sequencing was PBMCs. The receptors here all came from a human donor in good health. Some clones in this sample may be carry-over from other donors' samples.

The rearrangement links TRBV7-9 to TRBJ2-3, with D unclear. Trimming shortened V by 0 bases and J by 4 bases, and 14 bases separated the two germline ends. The CDR3 extends over 16 amino acids. Germline CDR1 reads SEHNR; CDR2 reads FQNEAQ (reference sequence). This CDR3 reads CASSLARGLDADTQYF. DNA for the CDR3: TGTGCCAGCAGCTTAGCGCGCGGCTTAGATGCAGATACGCAGTATTTT.

V and J are TRBV27 and TRBJ1-1; 8 bases are shared with TRBD1. This CDR3 is 16 amino acids long. Losses at the gene ends were 3 bases for V and 0 bases for J; bases not matched to a gene: 6. Germline-derived CDR1 and CDR2 are MNHEY and SMNVEV (reference sequence). The CDR3, as DNA: TGTGCCAGCAGTTTGCTGCAGGGGGCCCTGAACACTGAAGCTTTCTTT. Its protein is CASSLLQGALNTEAFF.

The chain couples TRBV4-1 to TRBJ2-7, with TRBD1 matching over 10 bases. Germline-derived CDR1 and CDR2 are MGHRA and YSYEKL. The CDR3 has 15 residues. Germline trimming cut 4 bases from V and 3 bases from J; bases unmatched to any gene: 6. The CDR3 reads CASSRPGTGVYEQYF. Here the CDR3 DNA reads TGCGCCAGCAGCCGCCCCGGGACAGGGGTCTACGAGCAGTACTTC.

The V gene is TRBV7-2, the J gene TRBJ2-5; the match to TRBD2 covers 8 bases. The CDR3 is 13 residues long. V lost 1 base to trimming and J lost 5 bases; unmatched junction nucleotides: 0. Germline CDR1 is SGHTA and CDR2 is FQGNSA. The CDR3 DNA follows: TGTGCCAGCAGCTTAGAGCGGGGGGAGACCCAGTACTTC. Translated: CASSLERGETQYF.

The chain links TRBV7-2 to TRBJ2-1; possibly TRBD1 for D (6 bases). This CDR3 is 15 amino acids long. Deletions cut 1 base from V and 3 bases from J, with 10 bases between. Germline-derived CDR1 and CDR2 are SGHTA and FQGNSA. The CDR3 loop reads CASSLGGGDYNEQFF. The CDR3 nucleotides are TGTGCCAGCAGCTTAGGAGGGGGTGACTACAATGAGCAGTTCTTC.

J is TRBJ2-7 and V is TRBV2, with D possibly matching TRBD2 (6 bases). The V gene's germline CDR1 is SNHLY and CDR2 FYNNEI. V was trimmed by 8 bases and J by 6 bases, leaving 14 bases between them. The CDR3 is 12 residues long. CDR3 in DNA: TGTGCCAGCGGGGTCCTCGGGAGCGAGCAGTACTTC. Translation gives CASGVLGSEQYF.

The chain recombines TRBV7-9 with TRBJ2-1, with 7 bases that match TRBD2. The CDR3 is made up of 16 amino acids. The germline CDR1 and CDR2 sequences are SEHNR and FQNEAQ (reference sequence). V dropped 5 bases and J dropped 0; count of bases not matched to a gene: 7. The CDR3 region has the DNA TGTGCCAGCAGCGCGCGTAGCGGGCCCTCCTACAATGAGCAGTTCTTC. Amino acids: CASSARSGPSYNEQFF.

The chain couples TRBV5-4 to TRBJ1-1; D remains unclear. The germline V gene encodes CDR1 SGHNT and CDR2 YYREEE (reference sequence). The germline V and J ends were trimmed by 4 bases and 2 bases, with 3 bases remaining between them. This CDR3 has 11 residues. DNA of the CDR3: TGTGCCAGCAGCACAAACACTGAAGCTTTCTTT. This encodes CASSTNTEAFF. Variable domain in full (rest from reference TRBV5-4 and TRBJ1-1): ETGVTQSPTHLIKTRGQQVTLRCSSQSGHNTVSWYQQALGQGPQFIFQYYREEENGRGNFPPRFSGLQFPNYSSELNVNALELDDSALYLCASSTNTEAFFGQGTRLTVV.

This clone was seen a few times. The chain has TRBV10-3 and TRBJ1-1; unclear D gene. Trimming left V 7 bases short and J 4 bases short, with 10 bases between. CDR1 is ENHRY, CDR2 SYGVKD, per germline. This CDR3 comprises 12 residues. The CDR3 nucleotides read TGTGCCATCACCCCGTCGGGCACTGAAGCTTTCTTT. This codes for CAITPSGTEAFF.

V and J are TRBV7-2 and TRBJ1-2; D not resolved. The V and J ends lost 5 bases and 6 bases respectively, with 13 bases between them. The CDR3 runs to 13 residues. Per germline, CDR1 SGHTA and CDR2 FQGNSA. CDR3 loop: CASSLTTGNGYTF. The DNA of the CDR3 is TGTGCCAGCAGCCTGACTACGGGGAATGGCTACACCTTC.

The chain joins TRBV14 to TRBJ2-5; possibly TRBD2 for D (7 bases). Trimming shortened V by 1 base and J by 7 bases, and 19 bases separated the two germline ends. Germline values: CDR1 SGHDN, CDR2 FVKESK. The CDR3 loop spans 16 amino acids. The CDR3 sequence is CASSQAGGGVRGTQYF. The CDR3, as DNA: TGTGCCAGCAGCCAAGCGGGGGGCGGTGTCCGAGGGACCCAGTACTTC. The full variable domain, rest sourced from reference TRBV14 and TRBJ2-5, is EAGVTQFPSHSVIEKGQTVTLRCDPISGHDNLYWYRRVMGKEIKFLLHFVKESKQDESGMPNNRFLAERTGGTYSTLKVQPAELEDSGVYFCASSQAGGGVRGTQYFGPGTRLLVL.

The chain carries TRBV28 and TRBJ1-5; tentatively, D is TRBD1 (6 bases). The V and J ends lost 5 bases and 4 bases respectively, with 12 bases between them. The CDR3 totals 14 residues. Germline V gives CDR1 MDHEN, CDR2 SYDVKM. The chain's CDR3 is CASSAERGNQPQHF. CDR3 sequence (DNA): TGTGCCAGCAGTGCCGAGAGGGGGAATCAGCCCCAGCATTTT.

The chain employs TRBV11-2 and TRBJ2-7, with 10 bases aligning to TRBD1. CDR1 and CDR2 from the germline V gene are SGHAT and FQNNGV. J gave up 6 bases and V 5 bases, and 4 bases lay outside the gene matches. CDR3 size: 13 residues. CDR3 loop: CASSRDRGLEQYF. CDR3 DNA: TGTGCCAGCAGCAGAGACAGGGGGCTCGAGCAGTACTTC.

V and J are TRBV5-1 and TRBJ1-6, with D unclear. This CDR3 spans 13 amino acids. With 0 bases removed from V and 7 bases from J, the gap between germline ends came to 5 bases. Germline assignment: CDR1 SGHRS and CDR2 YFSETQ. The CDR3 reads CASSLETNSPLHF. CDR3 sequence (DNA): TGCGCCAGCAGCTTGGAAACAAATTCACCCCTCCACTTT.

This chain connects TRBV11-2 to TRBJ1-4; 8 bases are a match to TRBD1. This CDR3 has 12 residues. The germline V gene has CDR1 SGHAT and CDR2 FQNNGV. Trimming at V came to 5 bases and at J to 11 bases, leaving 4 bases not matched to a gene. CDR3 bases: TGTGCCAGCAGCCTACAGGGGGAGAAACTGTTTTTT. It codes for CASSLQGEKLFF.

This chain joins TRBV9 and TRBJ2-7; unclear D gene. The CDR3 consists of 14 residues. V was pared by 6 bases and J by 6 bases, with 19 bases between. Germline loops: CDR1 SGDLS, CDR2 YYNGEE. CDR3 sequence reads: CASTRGHQGAEQYF. DNA for the CDR3: TGTGCCAGCACCCGCGGCCACCAAGGAGCCGAGCAGTACTTC.

V and J are TRBV6-6 and TRBJ1-6, with a possible D match to TRBD1 (5 bases). The CDR3 covers 15 residues. Germline V lookup: CDR1 MNHNY, CDR2 SVGAGI (reference sequence). Trimming left V 2 bases short and J 6 bases short, with 11 bases between. The CDR3 coding sequence is TGTGCCAGCAGTTACGCGGGACCGATTAATTCACCCCTCCACTTT. This sequence encodes CASSYAGPINSPLHF.

The J gene is TRBJ2-2, the V gene TRBV4-3; D possibly corresponds to TRBD2 (5 bases). CDR1 and CDR2 (germline): LGHNA, YSLEER. The CDR3 extends over 14 amino acids. Trimming left V 0 bases short and J 6 bases short, with 8 bases between. The CDR3 region is CASSQDKRPGELFF. CDR3 coding DNA: TGCGCCAGCAGCCAAGATAAGCGGCCCGGGGAGCTGTTTTTT.

The chain joins TRBV4-3 to TRBJ2-3, with 8 bases matching TRBD2. Germline V gene lookup returns CDR1 LGHNA and CDR2 YSLEER. The CDR3 runs 16 residues. V was pared by 5 bases and J by 6 bases, with 13 bases of the junction left unmatched. The CDR3 nucleotides are TGCGCCAGCAGCTCCGCGGGGGCGGGAGGAAAGGATACGCAGTATTTT. Protein sequence: CASSSAGAGGKDTQYF.

This chain uses TRBV30 with TRBJ1-3; D gene ambiguous. CDR1 GTSNPN and CDR2 SVGIG come from the germline V gene (reference sequence). The CDR3 is 13 amino acids. With 4 bases removed from V and 0 bases from J, the gap between germline ends came to 7 bases. The CDR3 nucleotides read TGTGCCTGGAATGCCTACTCTGGAAACACCATATATTTT. Translated, it gives CAWNAYSGNTIYF.

The J gene is TRBJ1-1, the V gene TRBV7-8, with 7 nucleotides matching TRBD1. V trimming: 2 bases; J trimming: 1 base; junction bases outside the gene matches: 4. CDR1 and CDR2 (germline): SGHVS, FQNEAQ. The CDR3 contains 15 residues. The CDR3 spells CASSLTDRANTEAFF. The CDR3, as DNA: TGTGCCAGCAGCTTAACAGACAGGGCGAACACTGAAGCTTTCTTT.

The chain links TRBV6-1 to TRBJ1-6, with D uncertain. The CDR3 is made up of 13 amino acids. Germline values: CDR1 MNHNS, CDR2 SASEGT. Trimming took 7 bases from V and 4 from J, leaving 8 bases between them. As DNA, the CDR3 is TGTGCCAGCACTCTGAGTTATAATTCACCCCTCCACTTT. This codes for CASTLSYNSPLHF.

This clone was recorded only once. The rearrangement links TRBV2 to TRBJ1-2, with 7 bases that match TRBD1. The V segment lost 4 bases and the J segment 7 bases; nucleotides outside the gene matches: 6. The CDR3 is 13 amino acids. Germline V gives CDR1 SNHLY, CDR2 FYNNEI. DNA for the CDR3: TGTGCCAGCAGTGTAACAGGGGTTGCTGGCTACACCTTC. Translated, it gives CASSVTGVAGYTF.

The chain combines TRBV9 with TRBJ1-2, with TRBD1 matching over 7 bases. The CDR3 is 14 amino acids. The V gene end was trimmed by 3 bases and the J gene end by 2 bases; junction bases not matched to a gene: 4. Germline CDR1 reads SGDLS; CDR2 reads YYNGEE. CDR3 nucleotides: TGTGCCAGCAGCGGAGTACAGGGGAACTATGGCTACACCTTC. Its protein is CASSGVQGNYGYTF.

The chain has TRBV9 and TRBJ2-7; a possible D gene is TRBD2 (5 bases). Germline values: CDR1 SGDLS, CDR2 YYNGEE. The ends were cut back, 3 bases at V and 5 bases at J, with 12 bases in the middle. The CDR3 is made up of 13 amino acids. CDR3 in amino acids: CASSDVPGDEQYF. Written as DNA, the CDR3 is TGTGCCAGCAGCGACGTCCCCGGGGACGAGCAGTACTTC. The full variable domain, in which reference TRBV9 and TRBJ2-7 provide the parts outside the CDR3, is DSGVTQTPKHLITATGQRVTLRCSPRSGDLSVYWYQQSLDQGLQFLIQYYNGEERAKGNILERFSAQQFPDLHSELNLSSLELGDSALYFCASSDVPGDEQYFGPGTRLTVT.

A single count supports this clone. This chain uses TRBV7-9 with TRBJ1-3, with D possibly matching TRBD1 (5 bases). The CDR3 length is 15 residues. The V end was cut by 4 bases, the J end by 0 bases, with 10 bases between. The germline V gene has CDR1 SEHNR and CDR2 FQNEAQ (reference sequence). The CDR3 is CASSSQGFSGNTIYF. The DNA of the CDR3 is TGTGCCAGCAGCTCTCAGGGCTTCTCTGGAAACACCATATATTTT.

The V call is TRBV30, the J call TRBJ1-6, with 7 bases lining up with TRBD1. V was pared by 3 bases and J by 5 bases, with 7 bases of the junction left unmatched. Germline assignment: CDR1 GTSNPN and CDR2 SVGIG (reference sequence). The CDR3 totals 15 residues. This CDR3 reads CAWRESGTDNSPLHF. CDR3 nucleotides: TGTGCCTGGAGAGAGTCCGGGACAGATAATTCACCCCTCCACTTT.